The entry below gives a single T cell receptor beta chain sequence along with its context. This CDR3 has 15 amino acids. V lost 0 bases and J 4 bases, leaving 10 bases between the germline ends. Germline-derived CDR1 and CDR2 are SGDLS and YYNGEE. The data belong to a study of technical replicates of blood from a few donors. Sequencing used immunoSEQ multiplex PCR; TCRdb keeps in-frame clones, though not all of them. Among about 14,000 clones listed, about four fifths were seen once. This clonotype was obtained from a human donor in good health. Sequenced sample: PBMCs. The chain has TRBV9 and TRBJ2-2, with D tentatively TRBD1 (5 bases). The CDR3 DNA is TGTGCCAGCAGCGTAGTAGGGGTGGGCACCGGGGAGCTGTTTTTT. As protein: CASSVVGVGTGELFF.